One and the same sample provided the 31 T cell receptor beta chains below, sequenced in a study of T cell responses to AZD1222 COVID-19 vaccine. Some clones are missing from TCRdb's copy, which holds only in-frame ones; the method was immunoSEQ multiplex PCR. Of approximately 130,000 clones listed, about 85% are singletons. Sequenced here: peripheral blood, sampled 28 days after the second AZD1222 dose. The receptors shown here come from an adult who received the AZD1222 COVID-19 vaccine.

CDR3 in amino acids: CASSLGYTANTGELFF. CDR3 coding DNA: TGCGCCAGCAGCTTGGGATATACCGCCAACACCGGGGAGCTGTTTTTT. V and J are TRBV5-1 and TRBJ2-2; D is undetermined. The CDR3 is 16 residues long. V lost 0 bases to trimming and J lost 2 bases, with 11 bases between them. The germline V gene encodes CDR1 SGHRS and CDR2 YFSETQ.

This chain uses TRBV11-2 with TRBJ1-1; perhaps TRBD1 as D (5 bases). Germline V CDR1 and CDR2: SGHAT, FQNNGV. Trimming took 6 bases from V and 2 from J, leaving 16 bases between them. The CDR3 sequence is 15 residues long. This CDR3 reads CASRKLGVKNTEAFF. The CDR3 DNA is TGTGCCAGCAGAAAGCTGGGGGTAAAAAACACTGAAGCTTTCTTT.

This clone showed up just once. This rearrangement joins TRBV7-9 to TRBJ1-1, with D tentatively TRBD1 (5 bases). The CDR3 is made up of 15 amino acids. CDR1 is SEHNR, CDR2 FQNEAQ, per germline (reference sequence). With 3 bases removed from V and 4 bases from J, the gap between germline ends came to 15 bases. This chain's CDR3 is CASSFDGRAATEAFF. DNA of the CDR3: TGTGCCAGCAGCTTCGATGGCAGGGCAGCCACTGAAGCTTTCTTT.

The chain combines TRBV2 with TRBJ1-5; 12 nucleotides match TRBD1. The germline V gene has CDR1 SNHLY and CDR2 FYNNEI. CDR3 size: 14 residues. V dropped 6 bases and J dropped 6; count of bases not matched to a gene: 3. The CDR3 spells CASRGQGAGQPQHF. The CDR3 bases are TGTGCCAGCAGGGGACAGGGGGCAGGTCAGCCCCAGCATTTT. Combining the CDR3 with reference TRBV2 and TRBJ1-5 gives the whole variable domain EPEVTQTPSHQVTQMGQEVILRCVPISNHLYFYWYRQILGQKVEFLVSFYNNEISEKSEIFDDQFSVERPDGSNFTLKIRSTKLEDSAMYFCASRGQGAGQPQHFGDGTRLSIL.

The chain joins TRBV9 to TRBJ1-2; 7 bases agree with TRBD1. Germline CDR1 reads SGDLS; CDR2 reads YYNGEE. The V segment lost 0 bases and the J segment 4 bases; nucleotides outside the gene matches: 0. CDR3 size: 13 residues. The chain's CDR3 is CASSVGQGYGYTF. The CDR3 DNA follows: TGTGCCAGCAGCGTAGGACAGGGCTATGGCTACACCTTC.

The rearrangement joins TRBV7-6 to TRBJ1-5, with D perhaps matching TRBD1 (6 bases). Trimming pared 3 bases from V and 3 bases from J, leaving 12 bases between. There are 15 residues in the CDR3. CDR1 is SGHVS and CDR2 is FNYEAQ in the germline V gene. CDR3 protein: CASSFLPGDNQPQHF. The CDR3 nucleotides read TGTGCCAGCAGCTTTCTTCCAGGGGACAATCAGCCCCAGCATTTT.

This clone was counted a single time. The chain uses TRBV28 and TRBJ2-5; no clear D. Trimming stripped 5 bases from V and 1 base from J, with 11 bases between. Germline assignment: CDR1 MDHEN and CDR2 SYDVKM. CDR3 size: 14 residues. DNA of the CDR3: TGTGCCAGCAGTGCGCTAACGACCCAAGAGACCCAGTACTTC. Protein sequence: CASSALTTQETQYF. The variable domain in full, with the rest retrieved from reference TRBV28 and TRBJ2-5, is DVKVTQSSRYLVKRTGEKVFLECVQDMDHENMFWYRQDPGLGLRLIYFSYDVKMKEKGDIPEGYSVSREKKERFSLILESASTNQTSMYLCASSALTTQETQYFGPGTRLLVL.

The CDR3 DNA sequence: TGCGCCAGCAGACCCCCGGGACAGGGATTAAACACTGAAGCTTTCTTT. This translates into CASRPPGQGLNTEAFF. The chain recombines TRBV5-1 with TRBJ1-1; 9 bases line up with TRBD1. The CDR3 extends over 16 amino acids. CDR1 SGHRS and CDR2 YFSETQ come from the germline V gene. J gave up 2 bases and V 5 bases, and 10 bases lay outside the gene matches. Filled out from reference TRBV5-1 and TRBJ1-1, the complete variable domain reads KAGVTQTPRYLIKTRGQQVTLSCSPISGHRSVSWYQQTPGQGLQFLFEYFSETQRNKGNFPGRFSGRQFSNSRSEMNVSTLELGDSALYLCASRPPGQGLNTEAFFGQGTRLTVV.

This clone was picked up a small number of times. V gene TRBV6-1 combines with J gene TRBJ2-4; D possibly corresponds to TRBD1 (6 bases). There are 15 residues in the CDR3. Per the germline V gene, CDR1 is MNHNS and CDR2 is SASEGT. Trimming took off 1 base at V and 3 bases at J, with 10 bases between the two ends. CDR3 sequence: CASSEVRGNKNIQYF. CDR3 DNA sequence: TGTGCCAGCAGTGAAGTTAGGGGGAACAAAAACATTCAGTACTTC.

This clone was found a few times. Other DNA sequences from this sample encode an identical CDR3 as well. V is TRBV5-1 and J is TRBJ2-3, with D perhaps TRBD2 (6 bases). The V gene lost 4 bases and the J gene lost 1 base, with 10 bases spanning the gap. CDR1 and CDR2 (germline): SGHRS, YFSETQ. The CDR3 consists of 14 residues. The chain's CDR3 is CASSPGGGTDTQYF. CDR3 nucleotide sequence: TGCGCCAGCAGCCCCGGGGGTGGCACAGATACGCAGTATTTT.

The J gene is TRBJ1-5, the V gene TRBV5-1; 9 bases align to TRBD1. Germline V gene sequence: CDR1 SGHRS, CDR2 YFSETQ. V lost 5 bases, J lost 2 bases, and 5 bases stayed unmatched. This CDR3 has 15 residues. The CDR3 coding sequence is TGCGCCAGCAGACCAACAGGGGGCGGCAATCAGCCCCAGCATTTT. This gives the protein CASRPTGGGNQPQHF.

V usage is TRBV5-1 and J usage is TRBJ2-2; no definite D call. The germline CDR1 and CDR2 sequences are SGHRS and YFSETQ. The CDR3 is made up of 15 amino acids. V lost 0 bases to trimming and J lost 1 base, with 7 bases between them. The CDR3 region is CASSLEAGNTGELFF. CDR3 DNA sequence: TGCGCCAGCAGCTTGGAGGCAGGGAACACCGGGGAGCTGTTTTTT.

The rearrangement joins TRBV4-1 to TRBJ1-2; 7 bases line up with TRBD1. Germline CDR1 reads MGHRA; CDR2 reads YSYEKL. V lost 2 bases and J lost 8; bases outside the gene matches: 14. This CDR3 contains 16 residues. The CDR3, as DNA: TGCGCCAGCAGCCAACTTATGGGAAGGGGGCGAGACGGCTACACCTTC. Amino acid sequence: CASSQLMGRGRDGYTF.

This clone was seen just once. The chain couples TRBV9 to TRBJ2-7; D might be TRBD2 (5 bases). V lost 0 bases, J lost 10 bases, and 14 bases lay in between. This CDR3 is built from 13 residues. CDR1 and CDR2 from the germline V gene are SGDLS and YYNGEE. In DNA form, the CDR3 reads TGTGCCAGCAGCGTAGACTCCGGAGGCAGCCAGTACTTC. It yields the protein CASSVDSGGSQYF. Based on the CDR3 plus reference TRBV9 and TRBJ2-7, the full variable domain is DSGVTQTPKHLITATGQRVTLRCSPRSGDLSVYWYQQSLDQGLQFLIQYYNGEERAKGNILERFSAQQFPDLHSELNLSSLELGDSALYFCASSVDSGGSQYFGPGTRLTVT.

The genes are TRBV5-4 and TRBJ2-5; D perhaps matches TRBD1 (6 bases). Germline V CDR1 and CDR2: SGHNT, YYREEE (reference sequence). With 0 bases removed from V and 2 bases from J, the gap between germline ends came to 8 bases. The CDR3 contains 14 residues. CDR3 in amino acids: CASSLAGAQETQYF. The CDR3 DNA reads TGTGCCAGCAGCTTGGCAGGGGCTCAAGAGACCCAGTACTTC.

The chain joins TRBV4-3 to TRBJ1-4; 9 bases map to TRBD1. Trimming removed 1 base from V and 8 bases from J; junction bases left unmatched: 8. The germline CDR1 and CDR2 sequences are LGHNA and YSLEER. This CDR3 has 16 residues. The CDR3 spells CASSQVQDRGNEKLFF. CDR3 bases: TGCGCCAGCAGCCAAGTTCAGGACAGGGGTAACGAAAAACTGTTTTTT.

The chain is built from TRBV19 and TRBJ1-1; 7 positions match TRBD1. After removal of 8 bases from V and 1 base from J, the junction contained 4 bases not matched to a gene. The CDR3 extends over 13 amino acids. CDR1 LNHDA and CDR2 SQIVND come from the germline V gene (reference sequence). The CDR3 here is CASSDRQNTEAFF. The CDR3 DNA sequence: TGTGCCAGTTCGGACAGGCAGAACACTGAAGCTTTCTTT.

The rearrangement joins TRBV7-9 to TRBJ2-1; TRBD2 agrees at 10 bases. This CDR3 has 15 residues. V trimming: 4 bases; J trimming: 7 bases; junction bases outside the gene matches: 7. Germline V gives CDR1 SEHNR, CDR2 FQNEAQ (reference sequence). The CDR3 DNA is TGTGCCAGCAGCTCCCTAGCGGGGGCCCCAAATGAGCAGTTCTTC. Encoded protein: CASSSLAGAPNEQFF.

The CDR3 loop reads CASSWVGGRADTQYF. Here the CDR3 DNA reads TGTGCCAGCAGCTGGGTCGGCGGCCGGGCGGATACGCAGTATTTT. The rearrangement uses TRBV5-4 and TRBJ2-3; D is unclear. Germline lookup yields CDR1 SGHNT and CDR2 YYREEE (reference sequence). The CDR3 is made up of 15 amino acids. Trimming took 3 bases from V and 6 from J, leaving 17 bases between them.

The gene calls are TRBV7-2 and TRBJ1-5; TRBD1 matches 8 bases. In germline, CDR1 is SGHTA, CDR2 FQGNSA. The CDR3 length is 14 residues. V lost 5 bases to trimming and J lost 7 bases; unmatched junction nucleotides: 7. CDR3 sequence: CASSPGQGGQPQHF. The DNA for the CDR3 is TGTGCCAGCAGCCCTGGACAGGGCGGCCAGCCCCAGCATTTT.

The V call is TRBV29-1, the J call TRBJ1-2, with a weak D call TRBD1 (5 bases). V shed 3 bases and J shed 4 bases, with 21 bases lying between them. Germline values: CDR1 SQVTM, CDR2 ANQGSEA. The CDR3 spans 16 residues. CDR3 loop: CSVESVPGGTAYGYTF. The DNA for the CDR3 is TGCAGCGTTGAGAGCGTACCGGGGGGGACGGCCTATGGCTACACCTTC.

This chain uses TRBV24-1 with TRBJ2-3; D may correspond to TRBD1 or TRBD2 (5 bases each). CDR1 and CDR2 (germline): KGHDR, SFDVKD. Between the trimmed V and J ends, which lost 4 bases and 3 bases, there was a span of 16 bases. CDR3 length: 16 residues. Written as DNA, the CDR3 is TGTGCCACCAGTGACCCCGGGACCCCCGGTACAGATACGCAGTATTTT. This translates into CATSDPGTPGTDTQYF.

CDR3 nucleotides: TGTGCCAGCAGTGAACAGGGGCAGAGGCAGCCCCAGCATTTT. Encoded protein: CASSEQGQRQPQHF. The chain couples TRBV25-1 to TRBJ1-5; D is perhaps TRBD1 (6 bases). This CDR3 has 14 residues. Trimming removed 2 bases from V and 7 bases from J, with 12 bases in between. CDR1 is MGHDK and CDR2 is SYGVNS in the germline V gene.

This clone was picked up a small number of times. V gene TRBV5-5 combines with J gene TRBJ1-2; tentatively, D is TRBD1 (5 bases). Germline V gives CDR1 SGHKS, CDR2 YYEKEE (reference sequence). The V end lost 0 bases, the J end lost 8 bases, and 14 bases lay between the germline ends. There are 14 residues in the CDR3. This CDR3 reads CASSLESGSGGYTF. The CDR3 coding sequence is TGTGCCAGCAGCTTGGAGTCAGGGTCGGGGGGCTACACCTTC.

The rearrangement joins TRBV3-1 (or the pseudogene TRBV3-2) to TRBJ1-5, with 8 bases fitting TRBD1. CDR1 is LGHDT and CDR2 is YNNKEL in the germline V gene (reference sequence). After removal of 0 bases from V and 1 base from J, the junction contained 5 bases not matched to a gene. This CDR3 is built from 17 residues. The CDR3 region has the DNA TGTGCCAGCAGCCAAGATACAGGGGGTTACAGCAATCAGCCCCAGCATTTT. Amino acid sequence: CASSQDTGGYSNQPQHF.

V usage is TRBV6-2 or TRBV6-3 and J usage is TRBJ2-1, with 13 bases that match TRBD2. CDR3 size: 19 residues. Germline loops: CDR1 MNHEY, CDR2 SVGEGT. V shed 0 bases and J 8 bases; nucleotides not matched to a gene: 13. DNA for the CDR3: TGTGCCAGCAGTTACTCAGGAGGGAGGGGACTAGCGGGGCTCGATGAGCAGTTCTTC. This encodes CASSYSGGRGLAGLDEQFF.

The chain couples TRBV3-1 (or the pseudogene TRBV3-2) to TRBJ2-1; 7 bases line up with TRBD1. J gave up 6 bases and V 6 bases, and 14 bases lay outside the gene matches. The CDR3 covers 16 residues. Germline V CDR1 and CDR2: LGHDT, YNNKEL (reference sequence). The CDR3 DNA reads TGTGCCAGCAGTCGAAATCCTCGACGGGACAGCAATGAGCAGTTCTTC. This sequence encodes CASSRNPRRDSNEQFF.

This clone was seen only once. This chain connects TRBV27 to TRBJ1-1, with 9 bases fitting TRBD1. The CDR3 spans 16 residues. Trimming at V came to 7 bases and at J to 3 bases, leaving 12 bases not matched to a gene. Per germline, CDR1 MNHEY and CDR2 SMNVEV (reference sequence). The CDR3 region has the DNA TGTGCCAGCAAGTCCGGGACAGGGAGAATATACACTGAAGCTTTCTTT. This translates into CASKSGTGRIYTEAFF.

V gene TRBV9 combines with J gene TRBJ1-1; a possible D gene is TRBD1 (5 bases). The germline gives CDR1 SGDLS, CDR2 YYNGEE. CDR3 length equals 16 residues. The ends were cut back, 2 bases at V and 1 base at J, with 15 bases in the middle. The CDR3 bases are TGTGCCAGCAGCGTTCGTCCGGGACTTGCGAACACTGAAGCTTTCTTT. Translation: CASSVRPGLANTEAFF.

Worth noting for this clone: Within the sample, other DNA sequences also encode this same CDR3. The V and J genes are TRBV18 and TRBJ1-2; 9 bases match TRBD1. V gave up 3 bases and J gave up 2 bases; unmatched junction bases: 1. CDR1 and CDR2 (germline): KGHSH, LQKENI. CDR3 length: 14 residues. CDR3 region: CASSPGQGNYGYTF. The CDR3 coding sequence is TGTGCCAGCTCACCGGGACAGGGAAACTATGGCTACACCTTC.

V is TRBV28 and J is TRBJ2-7; D is perhaps TRBD1 (8 bases). There are 15 residues in the CDR3. V lost 6 bases to trimming and J lost 2 bases, with 17 bases between them. Germline CDR1 and CDR2: MDHEN and SYDVKM. The DNA of the CDR3 is TGTGCCAGCAGCTTCGGGGGGACAGGAGCCTACGAGCAGTACTTC. Its protein is CASSFGGTGAYEQYF.